This T cell receptor (beta chain) was obtained from a study of type 1 and type 2 diabetes patients. Study information: Donors were type 1 diabetes, type 2 diabetes, or nondiabetic controls. From PBMCs, CD4+ and CD8+ T cells were isolated by magnetic microbeads. Findings and caveats of the study: Type 1 diabetes repertoires were significantly less diverse than type 2 diabetes ones.

At least ten counts were recorded for this clonotype. Its target is unknown. Amplification started from genomic DNA. A primer set of 30 forward and 13 reverse primers amplified the CDR3. A single record per CDR3 protein comes from TCRdb applying MiXCR to the multiplex PCR reads. The table lists about 270,000 distinct CDR3 sequences, roughly 50% of them singletons. Germline loops: CDR1 LNHNV, CDR2 YYDKDF (reference sequence). CDR3 length: 15 amino acids. The germline V and J ends were trimmed by 1 base and 7 bases, with 13 bases remaining between them. The receptor was isolated from a man between 18 and 29 years old with type 2 diabetes. The V gene is TRBV15, the J gene TRBJ2-2; D might be TRBD2 (5 bases). The source material was peripheral blood mononuclear cells (PBMCs). The CDR3 DNA sequence: TGTGCCACCAGCAGAGCCCAGGACTGGGACGGGGAGCTGTTTTTT. This encodes CATSRAQDWDGELFF. Full variable domain (outside the CDR3, taken from reference TRBV15 and TRBJ2-2): DAMVIQNPRYQVTQFGKPVTLSCSQTLNHNVMYWYQQKSSQAPKLLFHYYDKDFNNEADTPDNFQSRRPNTSFCFLDIRSPGLGDTAMYLCATSRAQDWDGELFFGEGSRLTVL.